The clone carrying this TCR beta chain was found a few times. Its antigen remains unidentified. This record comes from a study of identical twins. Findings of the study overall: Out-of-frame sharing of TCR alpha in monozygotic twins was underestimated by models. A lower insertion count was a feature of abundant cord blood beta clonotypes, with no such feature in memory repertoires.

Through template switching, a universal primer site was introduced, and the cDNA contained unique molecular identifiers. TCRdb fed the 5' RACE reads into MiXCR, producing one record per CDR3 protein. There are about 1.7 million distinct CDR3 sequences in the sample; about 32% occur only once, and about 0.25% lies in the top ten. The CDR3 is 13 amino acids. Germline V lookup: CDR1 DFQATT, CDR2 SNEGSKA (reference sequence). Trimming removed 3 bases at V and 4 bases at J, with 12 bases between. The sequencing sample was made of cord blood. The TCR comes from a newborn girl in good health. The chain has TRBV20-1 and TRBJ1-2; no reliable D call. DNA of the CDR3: TGCAGTGCTAGTATGGCAGCCCTCTATGGCTACACCTTC. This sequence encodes CSASMAALYGYTF.